This T cell receptor (beta chain) is from a study of human T cells and chemical hapten exposure. TCRdb reprocessed the RACE reads via MiXCR and lists one record per CDR3 protein. The sample has about 380,000 distinct CDR3 sequences, 4.5% to 5.5% seen once. Sample time point: pre-sensitization, week 0. Treatment given: therapeutic diphenylcyclopropenone sensitization with weekly scalp DPC. CDR1 and CDR2 (germline): SQVTM, ANQGSEA. The V end lost 1 base, the J end lost 6 bases, and 6 bases lay between the germline ends. This CDR3 has 11 residues. The input for sequencing was whole blood, taken in connection with sensitization to the hapten diphenylcyclopropenone (DPC). This TCR was recovered from a woman aged 50 to 65 with alopecia areata. Some clones in this sample may be carry-over from other donors' samples. The chain links TRBV29-1 to TRBJ1-1; no definite D call. The CDR3 DNA sequence: TGCAGCGTTGAAGGTGGCTCTGAAGCTTTCTTT. Translated, it gives CSVEGGSEAFF.